What follows are 25 T cell receptor beta chains derived from one specimen sequenced in a study of blood T cell repertoires in COVID-19. Sequencing was performed with immunoSEQ multiplex PCR; in TCRdb, only in-frame clones are kept and a portion is missing. The sample shows roughly 140,000 clones, about 82% of them seen only once. Sequenced input: PBMCs or T cells enriched from blood (not recorded which). These receptors came from a woman between 40 and 50 years old who had recovered from COVID-19.

This rearrangement joins TRBV5-6 to TRBJ2-1; 11 bases align to TRBD2. Germline CDR1 SGHDT, CDR2 YYEEEE. The junction had 15 bases not matched to a gene; V was cut back by 4 bases and J by 9 bases. The length of the CDR3 is 17 residues. CDR3: CASSAPSGRIWGGEQFF. CDR3 bases: TGTGCCAGCAGCGCTCCTAGCGGGAGGATTTGGGGAGGTGAGCAGTTCTTC.

The CDR3 DNA is TGTGCCAGCAGTTATCTGGGGGATAGGGGGAGTGAGCAGTTCTTC. Translation gives CASSYLGDRGSEQFF. The chain links TRBV6-5 to TRBJ2-1, with a weak D call TRBD1 (6 bases). This CDR3 comprises 15 residues. V was cut by 3 bases and J by 9 bases, with 18 bases left in between. In germline, CDR1 is MNHEY, CDR2 SVGAGI.

This chain joins TRBV5-6 and TRBJ2-7; TRBD2 is a possible D gene (6 bases). This CDR3 spans 14 amino acids. The ends were cut back, 7 bases at V and 7 bases at J, with 21 bases in the middle. Looked up from germline, CDR1 is SGHDT and CDR2 is YYEEEE. CDR3 amino acids: CASLPEPLAGEQYF. The DNA of the CDR3 is TGTGCCAGCCTCCCGGAGCCACTAGCAGGAGAGCAGTACTTC.

The genes are TRBV19 and TRBJ2-5; TRBD1 matches 8 bases. This CDR3 is built from 16 residues. The V gene end was trimmed by 6 bases and the J gene end by 2 bases; junction bases not matched to a gene: 11. Germline V CDR1 and CDR2: LNHDA, SQIVND (reference sequence). The DNA for the CDR3 is TGTGCCAGTAGCGGCGAACTTACAGGGGGACAAGAGACCCAGTACTTC. This sequence encodes CASSGELTGGQETQYF.

The genes are TRBV5-4 and TRBJ2-1; D possibly corresponds to TRBD2 (6 bases). The CDR3 has 17 residues. V was shortened by 3 bases and J by 1 base, with 17 bases between the two germline ends. CDR1 is SGHNT, CDR2 YYREEE, per germline (reference sequence). CDR3 region: CASSSPGLEGSYNEQFF. DNA of the CDR3: TGTGCCAGCAGCTCGCCGGGACTCGAAGGTTCCTACAATGAGCAGTTCTTC.

This chain joins TRBV7-3 and TRBJ2-1, with TRBD2 matching over 8 bases. The CDR3 runs 17 residues. CDR1 is SGHTA, CDR2 FQGTGA, per germline. V was clipped by 2 bases and J by 8 bases; unmatched bases: 14. For the CDR3, the DNA is TGTGCCAGCAGCTTAGGGCCAGCGGGAGTCCTGGGGGATGAGCAGTTCTTC. Translation: CASSLGPAGVLGDEQFF.

The J gene is TRBJ1-4, the V gene TRBV25-1; 8 positions match TRBD1. The V segment lost 5 bases and the J segment 3 bases; nucleotides outside the gene matches: 8. The germline V gene encodes CDR1 MGHDK and CDR2 SYGVNS. The CDR3 totals 16 residues. Here the CDR3 reads CASSIYDRGPNEKLFF. The DNA of the CDR3 is TGTGCCAGCAGTATATACGACAGGGGCCCTAATGAAAAACTGTTTTTT. Supplemented by reference TRBV25-1 and TRBJ1-4, the full variable domain reads EADIYQTPRYLVIGTGKKITLECSQTMGHDKMYWYQQDPGMELHLIHYSYGVNSTEKGDLSSESTVSRIRTEHFPLTLESARPSHTSQYLCASSIYDRGPNEKLFFGSGTQLSVL.

The CDR3 coding sequence is TGTGCCAGTAGTATGCGAATAGCGGGATACAATGAGCAGTTCTTC. Its protein is CASSMRIAGYNEQFF. The chain combines TRBV19 with TRBJ2-1; 8 positions match TRBD2. The V and J ends lost 3 bases and 4 bases, in that order; junction bases with no gene match: 5. Germline V gene sequence: CDR1 LNHDA, CDR2 SQIVND (reference sequence). CDR3 length equals 15 residues. Based on the CDR3 plus reference TRBV19 and TRBJ2-1, the full variable domain is DGGITQSPKYLFRKEGQNVTLSCEQNLNHDAMYWYRQDPGQGLRLIYYSQIVNDFQKGDIAEGYSVSREKKESFPLTVTSAQKNPTAFYLCASSMRIAGYNEQFFGPGTRLTVL.

The rearrangement links TRBV15 to TRBJ1-2, with TRBD1 as a possible D gene (6 bases). V lost 1 base and J 1 base, leaving 25 bases between the germline ends. This CDR3 has 20 amino acids. Germline CDR1 LNHNV, CDR2 YYDKDF (reference sequence). CDR3 residues: CATSRGKGGGSTPFNYGYTF. The CDR3 DNA follows: TGTGCCACCAGCAGAGGAAAAGGCGGGGGCTCCACCCCCTTTAACTATGGCTACACCTTC.

This clone was seen just once. This chain connects TRBV29-1 to TRBJ2-2; 7 nucleotides agree with TRBD1. Germline trimming cut 6 bases from V and 3 bases from J; bases unmatched to any gene: 4. The CDR3 extends over 13 amino acids. Germline loops: CDR1 SQVTM, CDR2 ANQGSEA. Written as DNA, the CDR3 is TGCAGCGTCATTACAGGGGACACCGGGGAGCTGTTTTTT. Translated, it gives CSVITGDTGELFF.

This CDR3 reads CASSPGDSGAFF. The CDR3, as DNA: TGTGCCAGCTCACCCGGGGACTCCGGGGCTTTCTTT. This chain joins TRBV18 and TRBJ1-1, with a tentative D call TRBD1 (5 bases). Germline lookup yields CDR1 KGHSH and CDR2 LQKENI. This CDR3 has 12 amino acids. Deletions cut 3 bases from V and 11 bases from J, with 13 bases between.

This rearrangement joins TRBV27 to TRBJ1-1; D might be TRBD1 (5 bases). The V gene lost 6 bases and the J gene lost 11 bases, with 19 bases spanning the gap. Per the germline V gene, CDR1 is MNHEY and CDR2 is SMNVEV (reference sequence). The CDR3 extends over 13 amino acids. Here the CDR3 reads CASRSHRGTYAFF. In DNA, the CDR3 is TGTGCCAGCAGATCCCACCGGGGGACTTACGCTTTCTTT.

The V and J genes are TRBV20-1 and TRBJ1-4; D gene ambiguous. The V end was cut by 5 bases, the J end by 8 bases, with 9 bases between. CDR3 length: 11 amino acids. Germline CDR1 is DFQATT and CDR2 is SNEGSKA (reference sequence). The CDR3 nucleotides read TGCAGTGCTGGACGAGGGGAAAAACTGTTTTTT. Translating gives CSAGRGEKLFF.

This chain uses TRBV21-1 with TRBJ1-4; the DNA was not used to check the table's D call, TRBD1. TRBV21-1 is labeled a pseudogene. This CDR3 has 16 amino acids. As DNA, the CDR3 is TGTGCCAGCAGCTTGCGACCGGGACAGGGAGGTGAAAAACTGTTTTTT. Its protein is CASSLRPGQGGEKLFF.

This clone has only a few counts. The chain is built from TRBV27 and TRBJ2-7; TRBD2 aligns across 9 bases. The CDR3 extends over 15 amino acids. The germline CDR1 and CDR2 sequences are MNHEY and SMNVEV (reference sequence). With V trimmed by 4 bases and J by 2 bases, 6 bases remained unmatched. Here the CDR3 DNA reads TGTGCCAGCAGTTCCGGACTAGCGCACACCTACGAGCAGTACTTC. Translation: CASSSGLAHTYEQYF.

J is TRBJ2-7 and V is TRBV5-1, with 8 bases fitting TRBD2. The CDR3 consists of 14 residues. V lost 1 base, J lost 5 bases, and 5 bases stayed unmatched. Per germline, CDR1 SGHRS and CDR2 YFSETQ. The CDR3 DNA sequence: TGCGCCAGCAGCTTGCGGGGGGGCGCACACGAGCAGTACTTC. It codes for CASSLRGGAHEQYF.

The chain carries TRBV9 and TRBJ1-2; D perhaps matches TRBD1 (5 bases). The CDR3 length is 15 residues. Germline CDR1 and CDR2: SGDLS and YYNGEE. V was shortened by 0 bases and J by 7 bases, with 16 bases between the two germline ends. The chain's CDR3 is CASSVVRSGGGGYTF. The CDR3 DNA is TGTGCCAGCAGCGTAGTTCGTTCGGGGGGAGGTGGCTACACCTTC.

The V call is TRBV29-1, the J call TRBJ2-1; TRBD2 is a possible D gene (7 bases). Germline V lookup: CDR1 SQVTM, CDR2 ANQGSEA. Trimming stripped 6 bases from V and 1 base from J, with 13 bases between. The CDR3 has 14 residues. This chain's CDR3 is CSVARGGSYNEQFF. As DNA, the CDR3 is TGCAGCGTCGCCAGGGGAGGGTCCTACAATGAGCAGTTCTTC.

The rearrangement uses TRBV10-3 and TRBJ2-1; 14 bases match TRBD2. The J segment lost 3 bases and the V segment lost 11 bases, leaving 9 bases of the junction unmatched. Per the germline V gene, CDR1 is ENHRY and CDR2 is SYGVKD. CDR3 length: 16 residues. The CDR3 nucleotides read TGTGCCGCCAAGGAAGGGACTAGCGGGAGCTACAATGAGCAGTTCTTC. Translated: CAAKEGTSGSYNEQFF.

The genes are TRBV29-1 and TRBJ2-3; the D gene is possibly TRBD1 (6 bases). The V and J ends lost 5 bases and 2 bases respectively, with 14 bases between them. Germline V CDR1 and CDR2: SQVTM, ANQGSEA. The CDR3 contains 14 residues. CDR3 loop: CSVQGTIPTDTQYF. The DNA for the CDR3 is TGCAGCGTTCAAGGGACAATTCCCACAGATACGCAGTATTTT.

V is TRBV19 and J is TRBJ2-1, with 7 bases fitting TRBD2. V shed 3 bases and J 15 bases; nucleotides not matched to a gene: 8. The CDR3 is 12 amino acids. Per the germline V gene, CDR1 is LNHDA and CDR2 is SQIVND (reference sequence). CDR3 in amino acids: CASSIVTSELFF. Here the CDR3 DNA reads TGTGCCAGTAGTATTGTCACTAGCGAACTGTTCTTC.

This chain connects TRBV11-2 to TRBJ2-5; 9 bases are a match to TRBD2. The CDR3 has 17 residues. Germline lookup yields CDR1 SGHAT and CDR2 FQNNGV. With V trimmed by 6 bases and J by 4 bases, 15 bases remained unmatched. This CDR3 reads CASSPSGTSSIRETQYF. The CDR3 DNA reads as TGTGCCAGCAGTCCCTCCGGGACTAGCTCCATAAGAGAGACCCAGTACTTC.

The V call is TRBV9, the J call TRBJ2-7; 9 bases align to TRBD1. In germline, CDR1 is SGDLS, CDR2 YYNGEE. V gave up 2 bases and J gave up 6 bases; unmatched junction bases: 6. The CDR3 runs to 14 residues. For the CDR3, the DNA is TGTGCCAGCAGCGTGACTCGGACAGGGGCCGAGCAGTACTTC. It translates to CASSVTRTGAEQYF.

The chain links TRBV30 to TRBJ1-2, with D unresolved. Germline values: CDR1 GTSNPN, CDR2 SVGIG (reference sequence). The CDR3 sequence is 10 residues long. V lost 5 bases to trimming and J lost 7 bases, with 8 bases between them. The CDR3 loop is CAWARAGYTF. The CDR3, as DNA: TGTGCCTGGGCCCGAGCTGGCTACACCTTC. The full variable domain, its missing parts supplied by reference TRBV30 and TRBJ1-2, is SQTIHQWPATLVQPVGSPLSLECTVEGTSNPNLYWYRQAAGRGLQLLFYSVGIGQISSEVPQNLSASRPQDRQFILSSKKLLLSDSGFYLCAWARAGYTFGSGTRLTVV.

This sequence joins TRBV28 and TRBJ1-1, with D possibly being TRBD1 (5 bases). CDR3 length: 15 amino acids. Trimming cost V 2 bases and J 3 bases, with 13 bases left between them. Per the germline V gene, CDR1 is MDHEN and CDR2 is SYDVKM. As DNA, the CDR3 is TGTGCCAGCAGTTTAATCGGGAGAGGGGACACTGAAGCTTTCTTT. Translated, it gives CASSLIGRGDTEAFF.